The sequence of this T cell receptor beta chain was determined in a study of shared clonotypes between healthy human individuals. Study-level findings and limits: Sampling included only blood; tissue repertoires likely differ.

This clone was seen once. Its antigen is not known. In the original analysis: Junction-only sequences without quality scores came from ImmunoSEQ, so filtering differed. Generated by immunoSEQ multiplex PCR, the TCRdb table keeps only in-frame clones and is missing some. V and J calls and clone size are copied from that table; D and trimming were computed from the DNA. The sample contains approximately 500,000 clones, around 73% of which appear only once. Sequencing used PBMCs. The clonotype originates from a woman between 40 and 50 years old in good health. Some clones in this sample may be carry-over from other donors' samples.

The CDR3 DNA sequence: TGTGCCAGCAGCCCCCGGGGGGCGGGAGGGTACAATGAGCAGTTCTTC. Protein: CASSPRGAGGYNEQFF. The chain combines TRBV7-6 with TRBJ2-1; 9 nucleotides align to TRBD2. This CDR3 region has 16 residues. V lost 5 bases to trimming and J lost 4 bases; unmatched junction nucleotides: 9. Germline values: CDR1 SGHVS, CDR2 FNYEAQ.